This T cell receptor beta chain came from a study of blood T cell repertoires in COVID-19. Overall study: Sites across the United States, Italy and Spain contributed samples from acute and convalescent COVID-19.

The authors' processing: The authors estimated nucleated cell counts from reference gene primer amplification. Profiled with immunoSEQ multiplex PCR; TCRdb holds only in-frame clones, not every one. V and J calls and clone size are copied from that table; D and trimming were computed from the DNA. The sample holds over 200,000 clones; around 85% are singletons and the top ten take 4% to 5.5%. The CDR3 runs 11 residues. V lost 5 bases to trimming and J lost 3 bases, with 4 bases between them. CDR1 MNHEY and CDR2 SVGAGI come from the germline V gene. This sequence was found in a human donor in a cohort sampled during active COVID-19. The sample comprised peripheral blood. V is TRBV6-5 and J is TRBJ1-1; D is unresolved. The CDR3 DNA follows: TGTGCCAGCAGTCAATACACTGAAGCTTTCTTT. Encoded protein: CASSQYTEAFF.